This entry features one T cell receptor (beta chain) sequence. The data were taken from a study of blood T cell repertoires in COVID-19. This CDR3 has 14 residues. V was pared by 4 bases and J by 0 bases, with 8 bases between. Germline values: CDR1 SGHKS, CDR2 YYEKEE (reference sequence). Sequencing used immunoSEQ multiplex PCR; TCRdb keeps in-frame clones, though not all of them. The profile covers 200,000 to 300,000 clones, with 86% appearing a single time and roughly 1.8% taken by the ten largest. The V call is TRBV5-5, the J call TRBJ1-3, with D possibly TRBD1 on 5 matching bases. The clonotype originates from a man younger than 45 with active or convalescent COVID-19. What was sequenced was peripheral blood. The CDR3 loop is CASSAGNSGNTIYF. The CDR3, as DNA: TGTGCCAGCAGCGCAGGGAACTCTGGAAACACCATATATTTT. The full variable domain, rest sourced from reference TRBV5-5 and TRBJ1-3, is DAGVTQSPTHLIKTRGQQVTLRCSPISGHKSVSWYQQVLGQGPQFIFQYYEKEERGRGNFPDRFSARQFPNYSSELNVNALLLGDSALYLCASSAGNSGNTIYFGEGSWLTVV.